This TCR beta chain comes out of a study of neurological immune-mediated disorders. Broader study findings: Phylogenetic grouping placed 18 of 34 multiple sclerosis patients' repertoires in one related-CDR3 cluster, a possible signature.

The unsorted libraries originated from 2 million PBMCs kept at -80 C. TCRdb reprocessed the 5' RACE reads with MiXCR, giving one entry per CDR3 protein. Of about 33,000 distinct CDR3 sequences listed, approximately 1.6% are singletons. This clonotype was counted at least ten times. The antigen remains unidentified. The CDR3 is 15 amino acids. Trimming took off 2 bases at V and 10 bases at J, with 21 bases between the two ends. The germline V gene has CDR1 SGHDT and CDR2 YYEEEE. This chain links TRBV5-6 with TRBJ1-1, with unresolved D. The sample consisted of PBMCs. The TCR sequence derives from a woman in her 30s with multiple sclerosis. CDR3 sequence (DNA): TGTGCCAGCAGCTTATCGGGTAGGCGAGTTTCCGGAGCTTTCTTT. Residues: CASSLSGRRVSGAFF.